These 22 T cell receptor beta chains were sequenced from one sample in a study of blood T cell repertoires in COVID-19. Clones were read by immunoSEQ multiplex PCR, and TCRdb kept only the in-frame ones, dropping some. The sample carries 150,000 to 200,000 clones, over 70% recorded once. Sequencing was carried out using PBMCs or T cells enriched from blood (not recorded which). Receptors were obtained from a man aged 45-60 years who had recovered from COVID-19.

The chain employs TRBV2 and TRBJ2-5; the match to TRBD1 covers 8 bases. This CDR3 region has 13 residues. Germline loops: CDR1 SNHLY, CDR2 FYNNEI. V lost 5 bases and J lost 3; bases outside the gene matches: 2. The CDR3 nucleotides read TGTGCCAGCAGTAAGGGACAGGAAGAGACCCAGTACTTC. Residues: CASSKGQEETQYF.

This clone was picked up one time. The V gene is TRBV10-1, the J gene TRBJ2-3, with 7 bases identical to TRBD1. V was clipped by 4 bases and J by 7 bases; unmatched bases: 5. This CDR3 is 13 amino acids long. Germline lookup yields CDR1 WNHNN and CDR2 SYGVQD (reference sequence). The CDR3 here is CASSGTGFHTQYF. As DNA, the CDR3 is TGCGCCAGCAGTGGGACAGGATTCCATACGCAGTATTTT.

This chain's CDR3 is CAISEKNYVYGYTF. CDR3 sequence (DNA): TGTGCCATCAGTGAGAAGAACTATGTCTATGGCTACACCTTC. The chain has TRBV10-3 and TRBJ1-2, with D unclear. The CDR3 sequence is 14 residues long. V was trimmed by 2 bases and J by 4 bases, leaving 11 bases between them. Germline CDR1 and CDR2: ENHRY and SYGVKD.

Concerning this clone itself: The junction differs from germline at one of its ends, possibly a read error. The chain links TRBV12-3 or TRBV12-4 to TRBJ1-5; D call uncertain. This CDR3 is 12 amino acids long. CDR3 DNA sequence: TGTGCCAGCAGAGGTAGCGATCAGCCCCAGCATTTT. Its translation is CASRGSDQPQHF.

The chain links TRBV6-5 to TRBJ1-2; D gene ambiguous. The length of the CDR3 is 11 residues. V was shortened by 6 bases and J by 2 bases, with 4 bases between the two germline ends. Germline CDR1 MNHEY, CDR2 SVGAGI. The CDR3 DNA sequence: TGTGCCAGCAGACAGAACTATGGCTACACCTTC. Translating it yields CASRQNYGYTF.

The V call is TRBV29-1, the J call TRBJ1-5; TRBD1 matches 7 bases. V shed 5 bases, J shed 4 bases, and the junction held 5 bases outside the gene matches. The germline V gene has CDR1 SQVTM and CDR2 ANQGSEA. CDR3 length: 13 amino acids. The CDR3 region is CSVITGANQPQHF. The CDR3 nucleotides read TGCAGCGTTATTACAGGGGCGAATCAGCCCCAGCATTTT.

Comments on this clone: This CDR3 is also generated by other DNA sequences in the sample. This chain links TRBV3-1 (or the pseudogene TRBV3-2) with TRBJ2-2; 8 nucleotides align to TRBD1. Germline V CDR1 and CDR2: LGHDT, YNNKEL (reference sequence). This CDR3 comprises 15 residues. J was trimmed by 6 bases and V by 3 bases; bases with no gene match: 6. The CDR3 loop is CASSHRTGISGELFF. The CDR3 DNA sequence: TGTGCCAGCAGCCATCGGACAGGGATATCCGGGGAGCTGTTTTTT.

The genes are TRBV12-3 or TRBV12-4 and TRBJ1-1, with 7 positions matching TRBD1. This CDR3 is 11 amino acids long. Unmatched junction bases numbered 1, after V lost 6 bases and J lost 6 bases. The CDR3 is CASSQGAEAFF. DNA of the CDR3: TGTGCCAGCAGCCAGGGGGCTGAAGCTTTCTTT.

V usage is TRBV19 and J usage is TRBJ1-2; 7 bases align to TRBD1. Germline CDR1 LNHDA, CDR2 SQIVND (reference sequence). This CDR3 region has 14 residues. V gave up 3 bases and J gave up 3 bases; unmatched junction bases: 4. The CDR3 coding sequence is TGTGCCAGTAGTATGGGGACAGTGGACTATGGCTACACCTTC. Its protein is CASSMGTVDYGYTF.

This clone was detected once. The CDR3 DNA follows: TGTGCCAGCAGCTTCCCCCGTTTGGGGGCGGGTGAAAAACTGTTTTTT. It encodes CASSFPRLGAGEKLFF. The V call is TRBV7-8, the J call TRBJ1-4; possibly TRBD1 for D (6 bases). Trimming took 3 bases from V and 7 from J, leaving 18 bases between them. The CDR3 extends over 16 amino acids. CDR1 SGHVS and CDR2 FQNEAQ come from the germline V gene.

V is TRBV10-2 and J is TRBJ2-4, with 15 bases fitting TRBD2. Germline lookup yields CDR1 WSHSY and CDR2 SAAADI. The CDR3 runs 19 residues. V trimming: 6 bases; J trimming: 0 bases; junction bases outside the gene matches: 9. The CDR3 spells CASREPGLAGGIAKNIQYF. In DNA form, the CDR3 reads TGCGCCAGCAGGGAACCCGGACTAGCGGGAGGGATAGCCAAAAACATTCAGTACTTC.

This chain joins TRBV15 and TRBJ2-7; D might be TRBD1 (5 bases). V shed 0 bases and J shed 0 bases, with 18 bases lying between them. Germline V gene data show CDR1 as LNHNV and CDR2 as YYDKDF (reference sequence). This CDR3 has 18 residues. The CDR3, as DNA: TGTGCCACCAGCAGAGACCCCCTCTGGGGCGCGAGCTCCTACGAGCAGTACTTC. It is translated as CATSRDPLWGASSYEQYF.

As DNA, the CDR3 is TGTGCCAGCAGTTTCAATACTCAGACAGGGCGGGGTGAAGCTTTCTTT. Its protein product is CASSFNTQTGRGEAFF. This chain links TRBV28 with TRBJ1-1, with 7 positions matching TRBD1. The junction had 14 bases not matched to a gene; V was cut back by 3 bases and J by 7 bases. This CDR3 spans 16 amino acids. The germline CDR1 and CDR2 sequences are MDHEN and SYDVKM.

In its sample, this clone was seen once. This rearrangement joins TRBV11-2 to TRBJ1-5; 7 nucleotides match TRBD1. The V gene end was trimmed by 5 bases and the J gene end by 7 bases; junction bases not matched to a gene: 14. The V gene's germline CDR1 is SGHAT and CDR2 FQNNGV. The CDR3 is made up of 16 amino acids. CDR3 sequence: CASSHRTGTATQPQHF. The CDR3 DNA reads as TGTGCCAGCAGCCACCGGACCGGGACAGCGACACAGCCCCAGCATTTT.

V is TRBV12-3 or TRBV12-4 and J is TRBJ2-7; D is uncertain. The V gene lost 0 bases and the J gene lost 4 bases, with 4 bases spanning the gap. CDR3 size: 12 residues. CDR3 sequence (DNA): TGTGCCAGCAGTTTAGCCGGGTACGAGCAGTACTTC. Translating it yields CASSLAGYEQYF.

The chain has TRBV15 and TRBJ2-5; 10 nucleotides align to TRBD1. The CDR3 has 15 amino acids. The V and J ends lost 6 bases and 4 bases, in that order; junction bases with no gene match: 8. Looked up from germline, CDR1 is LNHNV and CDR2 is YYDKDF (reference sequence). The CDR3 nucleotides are TGTGCCACCAGTACCCTGAGGACAGGGGGAGAGACCCAGTACTTC. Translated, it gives CATSTLRTGGETQYF.

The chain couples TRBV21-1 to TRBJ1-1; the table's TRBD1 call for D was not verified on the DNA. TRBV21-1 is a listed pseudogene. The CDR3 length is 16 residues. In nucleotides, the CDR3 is TGTGCCAGGCTAAAGAGGAGTCCGAGACAGGACACTGAAGCTTTCTTT. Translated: CARLKRSPRQDTEAFF.

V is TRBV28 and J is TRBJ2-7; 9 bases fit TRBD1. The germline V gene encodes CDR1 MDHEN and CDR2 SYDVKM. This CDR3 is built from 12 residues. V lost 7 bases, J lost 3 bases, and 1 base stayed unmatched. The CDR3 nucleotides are TGTGCCAGCACGACAGGGGGCTACGAGCAGTACTTC. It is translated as CASTTGGYEQYF.

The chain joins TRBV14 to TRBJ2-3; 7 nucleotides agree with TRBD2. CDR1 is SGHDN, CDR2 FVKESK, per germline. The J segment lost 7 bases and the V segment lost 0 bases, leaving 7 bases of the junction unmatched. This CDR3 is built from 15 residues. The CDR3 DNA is TGTGCCAGCAGCCAAGATGCTGGCGGGGGTAATACGCAGTATTTT. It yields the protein CASSQDAGGGNTQYF. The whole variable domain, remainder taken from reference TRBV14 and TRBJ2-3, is EAGVTQFPSHSVIEKGQTVTLRCDPISGHDNLYWYRRVMGKEIKFLLHFVKESKQDESGMPNNRFLAERTGGTYSTLKVQPAELEDSGVYFCASSQDAGGGNTQYFGPGTRLTVL.

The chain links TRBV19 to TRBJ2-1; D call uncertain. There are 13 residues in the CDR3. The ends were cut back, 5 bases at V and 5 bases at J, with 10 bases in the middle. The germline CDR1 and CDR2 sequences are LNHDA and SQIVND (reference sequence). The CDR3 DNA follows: TGTGCCAGTAGTTCCGGTAATAACAATGAGCAGTTCTTC. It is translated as CASSSGNNNEQFF.

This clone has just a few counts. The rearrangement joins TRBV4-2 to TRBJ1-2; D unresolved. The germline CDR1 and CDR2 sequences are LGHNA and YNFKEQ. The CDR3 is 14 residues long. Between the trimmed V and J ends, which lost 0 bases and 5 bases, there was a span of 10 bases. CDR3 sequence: CASSQDLAYYGYTF. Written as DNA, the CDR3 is TGTGCCAGCAGCCAAGACTTAGCATATTATGGCTACACCTTC.

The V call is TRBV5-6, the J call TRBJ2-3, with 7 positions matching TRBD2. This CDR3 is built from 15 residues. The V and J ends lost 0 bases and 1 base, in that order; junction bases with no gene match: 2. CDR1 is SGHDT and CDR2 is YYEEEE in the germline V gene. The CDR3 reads CASSLGTSGTDTQYF. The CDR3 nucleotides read TGTGCCAGCAGCTTGGGTACTAGCGGCACAGATACGCAGTATTTT.